The T cell receptor (beta chain) under discussion was sequenced for a study of T cell responses to AZD1222 COVID-19 vaccine. Overall study results and limits: The donor cohort was predominantly white British with a female majority, and clonal diversity may have been underestimated. Of the AZD1222 recipients, only 5 to 7 were seropositive at baseline.

Details on this clone: Its antigen is not known.

Using immunoSEQ multiplex PCR, the repertoire was profiled, and TCRdb retains in-frame clones only, with some absent. The sample has 150,000 or so clones, 90% seen once. Germline CDR1 reads SGHDN; CDR2 reads FVKESK. The CDR3 length is 15 residues. With 4 bases removed from V and 4 bases from J, the gap between germline ends came to 17 bases. Second-dose recipients at about 4 or about 12 weeks were treated as one pooled group. The sequencing used peripheral blood, collected 28 days after the second AZD1222 dose. This receptor was identified in an adult who received the AZD1222 COVID-19 vaccine. The chain recombines TRBV14 with TRBJ2-7; a weak D match, TRBD1 (6 bases). The CDR3 region is CASSPIQGGSYEQYF. For the CDR3, the DNA is TGTGCCAGCAGCCCTATTCAAGGGGGTAGTTACGAGCAGTACTTC.